This T cell receptor (beta chain) was captured in a study of blood T cell repertoires in COVID-19. Study background: The analysed material was cDNA or gDNA that came from T cells, B-cell-depleted T cells, or PBMCs.

The V end lost 4 bases, the J end lost 1 base, and 11 bases lay between the germline ends. The CDR3 consists of 14 residues. From germline, CDR1 is SGHAT and CDR2 FQNNGV. In the source study's methods: By means of reference gene primer amplification, nucleated cell counts were estimated. The repertoire was sequenced with immunoSEQ multiplex PCR; TCRdb's copy has only in-frame clones and lacks some. D and trimming come from the DNA, and the V and J calls and clone size come from that table. The sample contains about 340,000 clones, more than 70% of which appear only once. The clonotype originates from a man under 40 with active or convalescent COVID-19. The chain is built from TRBV11-2 and TRBJ2-7, with D maybe TRBD1 (6 bases). The sequenced material came from peripheral blood. The DNA for the CDR3 is TGTGCCAGCAGCTCTTACAGGGCTTCCTACGAGCAGTACTTC. Translated: CASSSYRASYEQYF. Combining the CDR3 with reference TRBV11-2 and TRBJ2-7 gives the whole variable domain EAGVAQSPRYKIIEKRQSVAFWCNPISGHATLYWYQQILGQGPKLLIQFQNNGVVDDSQLPKDRFSAERLKGVDSTLKIQPAKLEDSAVYLCASSSYRASYEQYFGPGTRLTVT.